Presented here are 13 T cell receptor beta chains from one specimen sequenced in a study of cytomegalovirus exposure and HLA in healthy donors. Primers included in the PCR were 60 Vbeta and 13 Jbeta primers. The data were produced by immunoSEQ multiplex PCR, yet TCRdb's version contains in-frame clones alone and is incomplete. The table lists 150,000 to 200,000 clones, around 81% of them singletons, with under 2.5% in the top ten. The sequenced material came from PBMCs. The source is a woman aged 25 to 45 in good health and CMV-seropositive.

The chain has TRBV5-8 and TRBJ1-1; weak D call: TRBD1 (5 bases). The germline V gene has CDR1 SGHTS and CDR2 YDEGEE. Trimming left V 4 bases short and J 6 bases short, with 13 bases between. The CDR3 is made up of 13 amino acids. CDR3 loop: CASSPGGVAEAFF. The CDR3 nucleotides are TGTGCCAGCAGCCCGGGAGGGGTCGCTGAAGCTTTCTTT. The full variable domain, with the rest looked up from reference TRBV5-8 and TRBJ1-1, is EAGVTQSPTHLIKTRGQQATLRCSPISGHTSVYWYQQALGLGLQFLLWYDEGEERNRGNFPPRFSGRQFPNYSSELNVNALELEDSALYLCASSPGGVAEAFFGQGTRLTVV.

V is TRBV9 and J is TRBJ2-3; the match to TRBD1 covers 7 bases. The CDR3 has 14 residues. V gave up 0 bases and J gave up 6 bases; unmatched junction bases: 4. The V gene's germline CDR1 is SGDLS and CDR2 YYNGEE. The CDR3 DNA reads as TGTGCCAGCAGCGTAGTGGACAGGAGTGATACGCAGTATTTT. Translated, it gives CASSVVDRSDTQYF.

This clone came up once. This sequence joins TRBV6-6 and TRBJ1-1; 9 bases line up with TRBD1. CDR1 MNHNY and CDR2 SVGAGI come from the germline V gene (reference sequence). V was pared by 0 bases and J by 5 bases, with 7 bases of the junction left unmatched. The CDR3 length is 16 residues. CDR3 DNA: TGTGCCAGCAGTTACTCGGGGACAGGGAAAAGTACTGAAGCTTTCTTT. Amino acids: CASSYSGTGKSTEAFF.

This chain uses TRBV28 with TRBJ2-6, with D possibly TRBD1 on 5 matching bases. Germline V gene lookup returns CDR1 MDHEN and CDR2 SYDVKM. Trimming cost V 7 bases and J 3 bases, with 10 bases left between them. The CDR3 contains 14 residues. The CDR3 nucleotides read TGTGCCAGCACCCCAGGGTATGGGGCCAACGTCCTGACTTTC. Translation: CASTPGYGANVLTF.

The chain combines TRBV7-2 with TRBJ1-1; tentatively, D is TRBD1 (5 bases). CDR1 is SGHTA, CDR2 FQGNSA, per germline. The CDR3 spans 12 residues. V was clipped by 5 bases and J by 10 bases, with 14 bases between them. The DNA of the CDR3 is TGTGCCAGCAGCACACGGGGGGGAAGAGCTTTCTTT. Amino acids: CASSTRGGRAFF.

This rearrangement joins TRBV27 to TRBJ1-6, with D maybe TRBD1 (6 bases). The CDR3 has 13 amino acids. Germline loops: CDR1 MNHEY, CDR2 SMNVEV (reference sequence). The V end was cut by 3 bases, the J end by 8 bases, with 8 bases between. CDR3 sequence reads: CASSLDRHSPLHF. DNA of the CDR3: TGTGCCAGCAGTTTGGACAGACATTCACCCCTCCACTTT.

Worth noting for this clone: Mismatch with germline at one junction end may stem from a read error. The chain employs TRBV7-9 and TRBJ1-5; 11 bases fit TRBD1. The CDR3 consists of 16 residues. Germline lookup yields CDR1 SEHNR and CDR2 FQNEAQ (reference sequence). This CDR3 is CSSSPLGQGGNQPQHF. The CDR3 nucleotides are TGTTCCAGCAGCCCACTGGGACAGGGGGGCAATCAGCCCCAGCATTTT. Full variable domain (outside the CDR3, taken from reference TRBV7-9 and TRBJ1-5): DTGVSQNPRHKITKRGQNVTFRCDPISEHNRLYWYRQTLGQGPEFLTYFQNEAQLEKSRLLSDRFSAERPKGSFSTLEIQRTEQGDSAMYLCSSSPLGQGGNQPQHFGDGTRLSIL.

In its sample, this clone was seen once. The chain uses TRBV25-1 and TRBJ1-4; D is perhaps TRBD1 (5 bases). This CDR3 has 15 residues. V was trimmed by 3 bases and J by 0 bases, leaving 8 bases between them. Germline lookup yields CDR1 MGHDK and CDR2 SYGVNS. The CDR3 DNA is TGTGCCAGCAGTGATGACAGTGCAACTAATGAAAAACTGTTTTTT. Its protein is CASSDDSATNEKLFF.

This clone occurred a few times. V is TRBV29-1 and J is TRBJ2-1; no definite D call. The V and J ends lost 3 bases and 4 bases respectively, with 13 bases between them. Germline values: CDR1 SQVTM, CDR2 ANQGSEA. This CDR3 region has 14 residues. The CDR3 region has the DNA TGCAGCGTTGAGTCGACAAAGCAGTACAATGAGCAGTTCTTC. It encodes CSVESTKQYNEQFF.

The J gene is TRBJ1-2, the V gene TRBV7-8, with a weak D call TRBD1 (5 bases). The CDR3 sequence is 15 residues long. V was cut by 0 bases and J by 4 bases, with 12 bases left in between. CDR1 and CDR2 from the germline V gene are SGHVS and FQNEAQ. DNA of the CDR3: TGTGCCAGCAGCTTAGCGGCAGGGTGGCTCTATGGCTACACCTTC. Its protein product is CASSLAAGWLYGYTF. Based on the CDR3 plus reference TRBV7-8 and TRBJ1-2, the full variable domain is GAGVSQSPRYKVAKRGQDVALRCDPISGHVSLFWYQQALGQGPEFLTYFQNEAQLDKSGLPSDRFFAERPEGSVSTLKIQRTQQEDSAVYLCASSLAAGWLYGYTFGSGTRLTVV.

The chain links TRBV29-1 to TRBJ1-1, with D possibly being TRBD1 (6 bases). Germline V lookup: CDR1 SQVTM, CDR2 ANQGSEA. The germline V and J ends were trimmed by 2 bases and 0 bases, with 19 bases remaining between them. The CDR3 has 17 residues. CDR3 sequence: CSVESGRGGAMNTEAFF. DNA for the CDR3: TGCAGCGTTGAATCGGGGCGAGGGGGAGCCATGAACACTGAAGCTTTCTTT.

CDR3 DNA: TGTGCCAGCGGACCCGGGACAGGGTACCGGTCGGAGTACTTC. This gives the protein CASGPGTGYRSEYF. This chain joins TRBV28 and TRBJ2-7, with 9 bases lining up with TRBD1. J was trimmed by 11 bases and V by 8 bases; bases with no gene match: 16. The CDR3 is made up of 14 amino acids. Germline lookup yields CDR1 MDHEN and CDR2 SYDVKM. The full variable domain, completed using reference TRBV28 and TRBJ2-7, is DVKVTQSSRYLVKRTGEKVFLECVQDMDHENMFWYRQDPGLGLRLIYFSYDVKMKEKGDIPEGYSVSREKKERFSLILESASTNQTSMYLCASGPGTGYRSEYFGPGTRLTVT.

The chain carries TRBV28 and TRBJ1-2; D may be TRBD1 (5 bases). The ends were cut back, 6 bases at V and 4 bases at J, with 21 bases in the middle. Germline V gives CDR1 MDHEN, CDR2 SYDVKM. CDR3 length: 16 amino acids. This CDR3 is CASSSLGPGGTYGYTF. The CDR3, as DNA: TGTGCCAGCAGCTCCCTTGGGCCAGGAGGGACCTATGGCTACACCTTC.